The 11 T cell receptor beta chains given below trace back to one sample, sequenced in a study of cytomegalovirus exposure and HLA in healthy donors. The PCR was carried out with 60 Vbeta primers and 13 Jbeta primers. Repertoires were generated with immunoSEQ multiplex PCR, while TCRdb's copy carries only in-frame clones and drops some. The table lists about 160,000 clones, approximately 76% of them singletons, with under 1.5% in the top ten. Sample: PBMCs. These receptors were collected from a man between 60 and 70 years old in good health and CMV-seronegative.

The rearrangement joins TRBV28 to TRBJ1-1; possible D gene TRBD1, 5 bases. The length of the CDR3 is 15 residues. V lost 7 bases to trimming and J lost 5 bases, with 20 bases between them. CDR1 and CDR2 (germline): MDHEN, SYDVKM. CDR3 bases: TGTGCCAGCAAGGGTGGAGGGAATGGGGGGACTGAAGCTTTCTTT. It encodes CASKGGGNGGTEAFF.

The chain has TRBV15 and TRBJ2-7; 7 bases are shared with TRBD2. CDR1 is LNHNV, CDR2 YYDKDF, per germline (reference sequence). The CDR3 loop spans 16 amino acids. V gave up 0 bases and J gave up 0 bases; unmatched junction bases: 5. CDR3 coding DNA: TGTGCCACCAGCAGAGATCTGCAGCGGGACTCCTACGAGCAGTACTTC. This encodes CATSRDLQRDSYEQYF.

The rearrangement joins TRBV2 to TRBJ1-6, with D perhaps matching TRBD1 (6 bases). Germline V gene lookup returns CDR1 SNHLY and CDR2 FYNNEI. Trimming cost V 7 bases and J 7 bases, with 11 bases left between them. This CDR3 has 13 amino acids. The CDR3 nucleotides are TGTGCCAGCACAAACAGGGTAAATTCACCCCTCCACTTT. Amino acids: CASTNRVNSPLHF.

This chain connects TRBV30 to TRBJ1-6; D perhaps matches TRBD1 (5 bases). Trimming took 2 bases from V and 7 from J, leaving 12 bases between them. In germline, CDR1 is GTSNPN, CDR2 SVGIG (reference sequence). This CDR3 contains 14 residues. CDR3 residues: CAWSTDSANSPLHF. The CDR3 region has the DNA TGTGCCTGGAGTACCGACAGCGCCAATTCACCCCTCCACTTT.

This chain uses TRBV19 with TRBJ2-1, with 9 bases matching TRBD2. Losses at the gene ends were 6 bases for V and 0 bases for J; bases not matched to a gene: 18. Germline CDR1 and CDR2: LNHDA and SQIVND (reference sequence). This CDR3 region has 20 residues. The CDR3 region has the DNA TGTGCCAGTAGCCGAAGGGAATATAGCGGGAGTTTCCACTCCTACAATGAGCAGTTCTTC. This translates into CASSRREYSGSFHSYNEQFF.

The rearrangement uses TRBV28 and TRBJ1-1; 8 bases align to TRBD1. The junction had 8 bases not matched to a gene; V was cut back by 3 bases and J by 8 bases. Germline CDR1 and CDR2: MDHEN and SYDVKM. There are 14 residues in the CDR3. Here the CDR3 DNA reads TGTGCCAGCAGTTTTCCAGGGGGCGGCTGCGAAGCTTTCTTT. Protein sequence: CASSFPGGGCEAFF.

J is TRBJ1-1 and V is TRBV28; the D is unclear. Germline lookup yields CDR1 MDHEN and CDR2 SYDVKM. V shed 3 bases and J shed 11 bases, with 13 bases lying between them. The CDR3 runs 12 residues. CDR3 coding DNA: TGTGCCAGCAGTTTGACTGACGGTAGGGCTTTCTTT. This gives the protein CASSLTDGRAFF.

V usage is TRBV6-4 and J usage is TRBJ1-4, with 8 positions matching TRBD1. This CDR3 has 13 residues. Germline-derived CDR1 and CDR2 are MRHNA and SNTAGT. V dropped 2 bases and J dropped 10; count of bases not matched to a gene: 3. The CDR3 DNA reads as TGTGCCAGCAGTGACGCTCAGGGGGCAAAACTGTTTTTT. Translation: CASSDAQGAKLFF.

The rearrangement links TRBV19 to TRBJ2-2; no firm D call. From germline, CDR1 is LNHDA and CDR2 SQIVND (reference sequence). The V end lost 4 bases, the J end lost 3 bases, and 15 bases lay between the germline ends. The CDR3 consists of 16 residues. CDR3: CASSNRAPPHTGELFF. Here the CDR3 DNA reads TGTGCCAGTAGTAATAGAGCACCCCCCCACACCGGGGAGCTGTTTTTT.

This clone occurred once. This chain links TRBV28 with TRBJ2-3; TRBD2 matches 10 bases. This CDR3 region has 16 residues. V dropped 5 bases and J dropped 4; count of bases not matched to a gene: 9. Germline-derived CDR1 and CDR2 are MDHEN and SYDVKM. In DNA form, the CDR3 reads TGTGCCAGCAGTCCACACGGGACTAGCGTTTCAGATACGCAGTATTTT. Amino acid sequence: CASSPHGTSVSDTQYF.

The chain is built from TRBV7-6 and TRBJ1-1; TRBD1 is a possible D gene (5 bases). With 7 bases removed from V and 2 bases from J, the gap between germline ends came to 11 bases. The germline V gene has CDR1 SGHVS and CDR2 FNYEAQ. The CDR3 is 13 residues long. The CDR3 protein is CASTGHLNTEAFF. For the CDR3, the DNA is TGTGCCAGCACCGGACACCTAAACACTGAAGCTTTCTTT.